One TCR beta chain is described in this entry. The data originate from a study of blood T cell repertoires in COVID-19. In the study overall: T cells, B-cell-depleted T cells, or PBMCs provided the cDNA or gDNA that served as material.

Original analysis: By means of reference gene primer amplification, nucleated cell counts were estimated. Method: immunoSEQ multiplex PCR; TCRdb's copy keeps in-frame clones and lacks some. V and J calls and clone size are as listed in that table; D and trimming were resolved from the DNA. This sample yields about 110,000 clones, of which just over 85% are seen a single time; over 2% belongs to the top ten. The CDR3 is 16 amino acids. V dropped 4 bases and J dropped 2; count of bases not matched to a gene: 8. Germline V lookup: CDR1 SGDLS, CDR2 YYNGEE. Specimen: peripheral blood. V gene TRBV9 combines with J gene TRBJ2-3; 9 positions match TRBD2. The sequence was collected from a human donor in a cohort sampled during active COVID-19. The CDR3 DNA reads TGTGCCAGCAGCATCGGACTAGCGAGTTACACAGATACGCAGTATTTT. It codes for CASSIGLASYTDTQYF. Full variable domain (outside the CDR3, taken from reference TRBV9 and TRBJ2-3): DSGVTQTPKHLITATGQRVTLRCSPRSGDLSVYWYQQSLDQGLQFLIQYYNGEERAKGNILERFSAQQFPDLHSELNLSSLELGDSALYFCASSIGLASYTDTQYFGPGTRLTVL.